This T cell receptor beta chain was identified during a study of CD8+CD57+ T cells in acquired aplastic anemia. Flow cytometry had shown expanded CD8+CD57+ cells in the patients chosen for sequencing. This clonotype was picked up many times. Genomic DNA was employed as the template in profiling TCR beta VDJ and CDR3. TCRdb re-called the reads with MiXCR, one entry per CDR3 protein. Of roughly 250,000 distinct CDR3 sequences listed, 45% to 50% are singletons. The receptor's source is a human donor with aplastic anemia. What was sequenced was sorted CD4+, CD8+, or CD8+CD57+ T cells (not recorded which) from PBMCs.

For the CDR3, the DNA is TGCAGTGCTAGAGATGGGGGGATGCAAGAGACCCAGTACTTC. Translating gives CSARDGGMQETQYF. V usage is TRBV20-1 and J usage is TRBJ2-5; D may be TRBD2 (6 bases). Germline lookup yields CDR1 DFQATT and CDR2 SNEGSKA (reference sequence). The CDR3 has 14 residues. V was clipped by 0 bases and J by 2 bases, with 10 bases between them.